This T cell receptor (beta chain) was recorded in a study of T-cell memory formation after mild COVID-19. Across the whole study: Among the donors, TCR clusters were largely specific to each donor.

V lost 1 base to trimming and J lost 0 bases, with 13 bases between them. The CDR3 consists of 17 residues. The germline V gene has CDR1 SGHVS and CDR2 FQNEAQ. One entry per CDR3 protein results from TCRdb running MiXCR on the 5' RACE reads. The sample includes about 110,000 distinct CDR3 sequences, about 17% seen only once; the top ten take 25% to 30%. The sample consisted of PBMCs or a T cell subset sorted from them (not recorded which). The chain carries TRBV7-8 and TRBJ2-1, with D perhaps TRBD2 (5 bases). This clonotype was sampled from an adult woman who had mild COVID-19 (a few samples of this study predate the infection). Cell type and time point are not known. In DNA, the CDR3 is TGTGCCAGCAGCTTAGTCTTAGCGACGAGCTCCTACAATGAGCAGTTCTTC. This encodes CASSLVLATSSYNEQFF.